The T cell receptor beta chain described here comes from a study of cytomegalovirus exposure and HLA in healthy donors. Study overall: The 110 or so validation repertoires used a platform that matched the one used for the approximately 670 first-cohort repertoires, as a later analysis reported.

Some clones are missing from TCRdb's copy, which holds only in-frame ones; the method was immunoSEQ multiplex PCR. The sample carries roughly 100,000 clones, about nine tenths recorded once. Findings and limits, study-wide: It was found in a later analysis that first-cohort TCR clusters tended to co-occur in the 100 to 150 validation repertoires. The study labeled 170 or so TCR beta chains cytomegalovirus-associated. Cytomegalovirus status was reportedly diagnosed by the classifier with high specificity and sensitivity.

Unmatched junction bases numbered 9, after V lost 6 bases and J lost 2 bases. The V gene's germline CDR1 is SGHKS and CDR2 YYEKEE (reference sequence). The CDR3 contains 15 residues. Of note for this clone: Its matching antigen is unknown.

The rearrangement joins TRBV5-5 to TRBJ2-3, with 7 bases identical to TRBD2. This TCR was sampled from a woman aged 18-29 years in good health and CMV-seropositive. Material: PBMCs. CDR3 sequence: CASTNTGRDTDTQYF. The CDR3 DNA is TGTGCCAGCACCAATACGGGGAGGGACACAGATACGCAGTATTTT.